The clone carrying this T cell receptor (beta chain) has a count of ten or more. Its cognate antigen is unknown. The data stem from a study of T cell repertoires in cytomegalovirus infection. Overall study results and limits: HLA-C-restricted TCR beta clonotypes specific for CMV led the ex vivo response.

V was cut by 1 base and J by 3 bases, with 7 bases left in between. Germline V CDR1 and CDR2: SGHNT, YENEEA. The CDR3 extends over 13 amino acids. Via MiXCR, TCRdb re-called the reads, giving one row per CDR3 protein. The table lists 130,000 or so distinct CDR3 sequences, approximately 5.9% of them singletons. The source material was PBMCs. The source of this sequence is a human donor in good health (CMV status not recorded). Some clones in this sample may be carry-over from other donors' samples. The rearrangement uses TRBV11-3 and TRBJ2-7; D remains unclear. The CDR3 DNA reads TGTGCCAGCAGCTTAGGGCAAGACTACGAGCAGTACTTC. This sequence encodes CASSLGQDYEQYF.